Shown below are 18 T cell receptor beta chains from a single sample sequenced in a study of identical twins. TCRdb fed the 5' RACE reads into MiXCR, producing one record per CDR3 protein. The sample lists approximately 220,000 distinct CDR3 sequences, less than 10% occurring once. The sequencing sample was made of memory (CD45RO+) T cells sorted from blood. The origin of the receptors is a woman younger than 35 in good health.

This chain uses TRBV13 with TRBJ2-2, with 9 nucleotides matching TRBD1. Germline V CDR1 and CDR2: PRHDT, FYEKMQ (reference sequence). Trimming cost V 2 bases and J 6 bases; bases outside gene matches: 13. The CDR3 covers 18 residues. CDR3 sequence: CASSLFSTGTGYAGELFF. The CDR3, as DNA: TGTGCCAGCAGCTTATTTTCAACGGGGACAGGGTACGCCGGGGAGCTGTTTTTT.

This clonotype was detected many times. V gene TRBV5-1 combines with J gene TRBJ2-3; 9 positions match TRBD1. Trimming took 5 bases from V and 4 from J; bases not matched to a gene: 8. Per the germline V gene, CDR1 is SGHRS and CDR2 is YFSETQ. This CDR3 is 15 amino acids long. CDR3 nucleotide sequence: TGCGCCAGCAGAAGGACAGGGGAAGTCGCAGATACGCAGTATTTT. As protein: CASRRTGEVADTQYF. The whole variable domain, filled in from reference TRBV5-1 and TRBJ2-3, reads KAGVTQTPRYLIKTRGQQVTLSCSPISGHRSVSWYQQTPGQGLQFLFEYFSETQRNKGNFPGRFSGRQFSNSRSEMNVSTLELGDSALYLCASRRTGEVADTQYFGPGTRLTVL.

This clonotype was seen a handful of times. This chain joins TRBV9 and TRBJ1-5, with 8 bases aligning to TRBD1. Germline V CDR1 and CDR2: SGDLS, YYNGEE. The CDR3 is 15 amino acids. Trimming removed 3 bases from V and 0 bases from J; junction bases left unmatched: 2. Written as DNA, the CDR3 is TGTGCCAGCAGCGCGACAGGGGATAGCAATCAGCCCCAGCATTTT. It translates to CASSATGDSNQPQHF. The whole variable domain, remainder taken from reference TRBV9 and TRBJ1-5, is DSGVTQTPKHLITATGQRVTLRCSPRSGDLSVYWYQQSLDQGLQFLIQYYNGEERAKGNILERFSAQQFPDLHSELNLSSLELGDSALYFCASSATGDSNQPQHFGDGTRLSIL.

There are many counts of this clonotype. The chain links TRBV5-1 to TRBJ2-7, with TRBD1 identical over 8 bases. The CDR3 consists of 14 residues. Germline CDR1 SGHRS, CDR2 YFSETQ. V lost 6 bases and J lost 3; bases outside the gene matches: 8. The CDR3 protein is CASTPTGELYEQYF. CDR3 sequence (DNA): TGCGCCAGCACCCCGACAGGGGAACTCTACGAGCAGTACTTC.

V and J are TRBV20-1 and TRBJ2-2; the D is unclear. The CDR3 length is 13 residues. CDR1 is DFQATT and CDR2 is SNEGSKA in the germline V gene (reference sequence). V was shortened by 0 bases and J by 4 bases, with 6 bases between the two germline ends. CDR3 residues: CSAREVTTGELFF. DNA for the CDR3: TGCAGTGCTAGAGAAGTAACCACCGGGGAGCTGTTTTTT.

This clonotype was picked up a small number of times. This sequence joins TRBV20-1 and TRBJ2-7; no definite D call. Per germline, CDR1 DFQATT and CDR2 SNEGSKA (reference sequence). V was shortened by 3 bases and J by 3 bases, with 9 bases between the two germline ends. The CDR3 contains 12 residues. CDR3 amino acids: CSASGQVYEQYF. As DNA, the CDR3 is TGCAGTGCTAGCGGGCAGGTCTACGAGCAGTACTTC.

This clonotype has only a few counts. This chain connects TRBV15 to TRBJ2-5; no definite D call. V was cut by 1 base and J by 4 bases, with 7 bases left in between. CDR1 and CDR2 from the germline V gene are LNHNV and YYDKDF (reference sequence). There are 13 residues in the CDR3. The CDR3 is CATSRGPTETQYF. The CDR3 DNA reads TGTGCCACCAGCAGAGGCCCGACAGAGACCCAGTACTTC.

This clonotype has at least ten counts. The rearrangement links TRBV5-1 to TRBJ2-3, with D perhaps TRBD2 (6 bases). The CDR3 spans 14 residues. Germline CDR1 is SGHRS and CDR2 is YFSETQ. V lost 2 bases and J lost 3, with 10 bases in between. Written as DNA, the CDR3 is TGCGCCAGCAGCTTCGGCGGGGTTACAGATACGCAGTATTTT. This sequence encodes CASSFGGVTDTQYF.

As regards this clonotype: With a much larger clone just one base away, this may be a read error. This CDR3 fails to terminate in the conserved phenylalanine or tryptophan, so it likely reflects a read error. The genes are TRBV7-2 and TRBJ2-3, with no clear D. Trimming took 0 bases from V and 0 from J, leaving 4 bases between them. CDR1 is SGHTA, CDR2 FQGNSA, per germline. The CDR3 has 14 residues. The CDR3 loop reads CASSLAPSTDTQYL. CDR3 DNA sequence: TGTGCCAGCAGCTTAGCTCCTAGCACAGATACGCAGTATTTA.

This clonotype was detected a few times. This sequence joins TRBV12-3 or TRBV12-4 and TRBJ2-7, with no clear D. The germline V and J ends were trimmed by 6 bases and 3 bases, with 15 bases remaining between them. The CDR3 runs to 14 residues. DNA for the CDR3: TGTGCCAGCAGGCCTGGGAATGGGATCTACGAGCAGTACTTC. As protein: CASRPGNGIYEQYF.

The sample holds many counts of this clonotype. The chain uses TRBV5-6 and TRBJ1-5, with no clear D. CDR1 and CDR2 (germline): SGHDT, YYEEEE. The CDR3 totals 17 residues. With 6 bases removed from V and 2 bases from J, the gap between germline ends came to 21 bases. The CDR3 DNA sequence: TGTGCCAGCAATCTTGAGACATCTCCTCTGGGCAATCAGCCCCAGCATTTT. It yields the protein CASNLETSPLGNQPQHF.

This clonotype was seen repeatedly, ten times or more. The chain has TRBV18 and TRBJ1-5; perhaps TRBD1 as D (5 bases). Germline-derived CDR1 and CDR2 are KGHSH and LQKENI. The CDR3 is made up of 15 amino acids. The V end was cut by 5 bases, the J end by 3 bases, with 14 bases between. As DNA, the CDR3 is TGTGCCAGCTCAATGGGACCAAAGGCCAATCAGCCCCAGCATTTT. Translation: CASSMGPKANQPQHF.

There are many counts of this clonotype. The CDR3 spells CAISVSSGGTGRDEQFF. CDR3 DNA: TGTGCCATCAGTGTTTCCTCCGGGGGGACAGGGCGCGATGAGCAGTTCTTC. The V gene is TRBV10-3, the J gene TRBJ2-1; 9 bases are a match to TRBD1. The CDR3 consists of 17 residues. Germline CDR1 reads ENHRY; CDR2 reads SYGVKD. Trimming cost V 4 bases and J 8 bases; bases outside gene matches: 15.

This clonotype occurred many times. The genes are TRBV20-1 and TRBJ1-5; 8 bases are shared with TRBD1. Germline V gene data show CDR1 as DFQATT and CDR2 as SNEGSKA (reference sequence). The CDR3 sequence is 15 residues long. The V gene end was trimmed by 2 bases and the J gene end by 2 bases; junction bases not matched to a gene: 5. The CDR3 region is CSARPGQGRNQPQHF. The CDR3 DNA follows: TGCAGTGCTAGACCCGGACAGGGCCGCAATCAGCCCCAGCATTTT.

The chain is built from TRBV13 and TRBJ2-7; the D gene could be TRBD1 or TRBD2 (5 bases each). Germline lookup yields CDR1 PRHDT and CDR2 FYEKMQ (reference sequence). CDR3 size: 14 residues. The V and J ends lost 5 bases and 7 bases respectively, with 18 bases between them. The CDR3 region is CASSPGTISWEQYF. CDR3 coding DNA: TGTGCCAGCAGCCCCGGGACCATATCCTGGGAGCAGTACTTC.

This clonotype was counted a few times. The V call is TRBV9, the J call TRBJ2-6; 8 bases are shared with TRBD1. Germline V CDR1 and CDR2: SGDLS, YYNGEE. The CDR3 runs 16 residues. With V trimmed by 1 base and J by 2 bases, 2 bases remained unmatched. CDR3 region: CASSVSRGPGANVLTF. The CDR3 nucleotides read TGTGCCAGCAGCGTATCCAGGGGGCCTGGGGCCAACGTCCTGACTTTC.

Ten or more counts support this clonotype. The gene calls are TRBV27 and TRBJ2-1; possible D gene TRBD2, 6 bases. CDR1 is MNHEY and CDR2 is SMNVEV in the germline V gene (reference sequence). CDR3 size: 12 residues. V gave up 5 bases and J gave up 8 bases, with 10 bases separating them. The CDR3 DNA follows: TGTGCCAGCAGTCCCGGGGGAGATGAGCAGTTCTTC. Its protein is CASSPGGDEQFF.

The chain combines TRBV7-2 with TRBJ2-7; 10 bases agree with TRBD2. The V gene's germline CDR1 is SGHTA and CDR2 FQGNSA. V lost 4 bases, J lost 1 base, and 4 bases stayed unmatched. The CDR3 sequence is 15 residues long. The CDR3 nucleotides are TGTGCCAGCAGCTACAGCGGGAGGGGTTCCTACGAGCAGTACTTC. This encodes CASSYSGRGSYEQYF. Full variable domain (missing parts from reference TRBV7-2 and TRBJ2-7): GAGVSQSPSNKVTEKGKDVELRCDPISGHTALYWYRQSLGQGLEFLIYFQGNSAPDKSGLPSDRFSAERTGGSVSTLTIQRTQQEDSAVYLCASSYSGRGSYEQYFGPGTRLTVT.